Listed here are 26 T cell receptor beta chains from one sample, sequenced in a study of post-analysis software for immune sequencing data. Findings and limits, study-wide: When patients were compared with controls, about 5 TRBV segments were more frequent, TRBV5-6, TRBV5-1 and TRBV20-1 among them.

The antigens for these receptors are not known. Prepared libraries of TCR beta cDNA carried unique molecular identifiers. TCRdb ran MiXCR on the PCR reads and lists one entry per CDR3 protein. The sample has 740,000 or so distinct CDR3 sequences, about 50% seen once. Sequencing was done on a sample of blood. The receptors come from a girl between 5 and 17 years old with multiple sclerosis.

The gene calls are TRBV29-1 and TRBJ2-3; D perhaps matches TRBD2 (6 bases). Germline CDR1 SQVTM, CDR2 ANQGSEA. Trimming took 2 bases from V and 0 from J, leaving 6 bases between them. CDR3 length equals 13 residues. As DNA, the CDR3 is TGCAGCGTTGAAAGCGGGAGCACAGATACGCAGTATTTT. Protein product: CSVESGSTDTQYF.

This chain connects TRBV20-1 to TRBJ1-2, with a weak D call TRBD1 (5 bases). The length of the CDR3 is 12 residues. The germline gives CDR1 DFQATT, CDR2 SNEGSKA (reference sequence). Trimming took 1 base from V and 8 from J, leaving 11 bases between them. DNA of the CDR3: TGCAGTGCTAGAGCCATTGGGGGAGGCTACACCTTC. Protein sequence: CSARAIGGGYTF.

The genes are TRBV12-3 or TRBV12-4 and TRBJ2-5; 11 nucleotides agree with TRBD2. The CDR3 spans 17 residues. With 3 bases clipped from V and 3 bases from J, the junction kept 9 bases outside the gene matches. The DNA of the CDR3 is TGTGCCAGCAGTTTTCCCCAGGCTAGCGGGGGGAAAGAGACCCAGTACTTC. Amino acids: CASSFPQASGGKETQYF.

The J gene is TRBJ2-7, the V gene TRBV5-5; 7 nucleotides match TRBD1. The end of the DNA is better explained by TRBJ2-5, so the J call may be wrong. The germline V gene encodes CDR1 SGHKS and CDR2 YYEKEE (reference sequence). The CDR3 totals 16 residues. In DNA form, the CDR3 reads TGTGCCAGCAGCCCTAGAGGGGCAGGGGGCCAAGAGACCCAGTACTTC. The encoded protein is CASSPRGAGGQETQYF.

This clonotype was seen only a few times. CDR3 protein: CASSSVQGGVGIQYF. In DNA form, the CDR3 reads TGTGCCAGCAGTAGCGTACAGGGAGGGGTGGGCATTCAGTACTTC. The chain carries TRBV7-2 and TRBJ2-4, with a weak D call TRBD2 (7 bases). Germline CDR1 reads SGHTA; CDR2 reads FQGNSA. The CDR3 covers 15 residues. Trimming pared 6 bases from V and 9 bases from J, leaving 21 bases between.

This clonotype was seen a few times. The chain has TRBV7-3 and TRBJ1-1, with unresolved D. Germline CDR1 SGHTA, CDR2 FQGTGA. Trimming removed 0 bases from V and 3 bases from J, with 5 bases in between. The CDR3 has 13 amino acids. The CDR3 DNA sequence: TGTGCCAGCAGCTTAACGGGCTACACTGAAGCTTTCTTT. This encodes CASSLTGYTEAFF.

The V and J genes are TRBV5-1 and TRBJ2-5, with 10 bases that match TRBD2. The V and J ends lost 0 bases and 5 bases, in that order; junction bases with no gene match: 13. The CDR3 sequence is 18 residues long. CDR1 and CDR2 from the germline V gene are SGHRS and YFSETQ. This chain's CDR3 is CASSLAPRTSGTGETQYF. The CDR3 nucleotides are TGCGCCAGCAGCTTGGCCCCAAGGACTAGCGGAACAGGGGAGACCCAGTACTTC.

The genes are TRBV5-1 and TRBJ1-2; 11 nucleotides agree with TRBD1. CDR1 and CDR2 from the germline V gene are SGHRS and YFSETQ. There are 16 residues in the CDR3. The J segment lost 7 bases and the V segment lost 0 bases, leaving 8 bases of the junction unmatched. The CDR3: CASSLAWDRGISGYTF. The DNA of the CDR3 is TGCGCCAGCAGCTTGGCCTGGGACAGGGGGATAAGTGGCTACACCTTC.

This rearrangement joins TRBV7-9 to TRBJ2-7; 8 bases fit TRBD1. The CDR3 consists of 15 residues. Germline V gene data show CDR1 as SEHNR and CDR2 as FQNEAQ (reference sequence). V gave up 4 bases and J gave up 0 bases; unmatched junction bases: 5. For the CDR3, the DNA is TGTGCCAGCAGCTCTCCGGACAGGGTCTCCTACGAGCAGTACTTC. This encodes CASSSPDRVSYEQYF.

The chain links TRBV7-2 to TRBJ2-7; 13 bases are a match to TRBD2. CDR1 and CDR2 (germline): SGHTA, FQGNSA. CDR3 size: 16 residues. J lost 3 bases, V lost 4 bases, and 6 bases had no gene match. The CDR3 sequence is CASSSLLAGGFYEQYF. The CDR3 region has the DNA TGTGCCAGCAGCTCGTTACTAGCGGGAGGGTTCTACGAGCAGTACTTC. The whole variable domain, filled in from reference TRBV7-2 and TRBJ2-7, reads GAGVSQSPSNKVTEKGKDVELRCDPISGHTALYWYRQSLGQGLEFLIYFQGNSAPDKSGLPSDRFSAERTGGSVSTLTIQRTQQEDSAVYLCASSSLLAGGFYEQYFGPGTRLTVT.

This clonotype was seen just once. The V and J genes are TRBV29-1 and TRBJ2-3; D is possibly TRBD1 or TRBD2 (5 bases each). The germline gives CDR1 SQVTM, CDR2 ANQGSEA. The CDR3 contains 15 residues. Trimming shortened V by 4 bases and J by 2 bases, and 16 bases separated the two germline ends. The CDR3 DNA sequence: TGCAGCGTTGTAAGACCGGGACCCACCACAGATACGCAGTATTTT. Translation gives CSVVRPGPTTDTQYF.

The V call is TRBV20-1, the J call TRBJ1-5; the match to TRBD1 covers 10 bases. The CDR3 runs 14 residues. With V trimmed by 3 bases and J by 3 bases, 2 bases remained unmatched. CDR1 and CDR2 (germline): DFQATT, SNEGSKA (reference sequence). Here the CDR3 DNA reads TGCAGTGCTAGCGGGACAGGGGTCAATCAGCCCCAGCATTTT. Residues: CSASGTGVNQPQHF.

V usage is TRBV4-1 and J usage is TRBJ2-1, with TRBD1 matching over 8 bases. The CDR3 length is 14 residues. The V gene end was trimmed by 7 bases and the J gene end by 5 bases; junction bases not matched to a gene: 7. The germline gives CDR1 MGHRA, CDR2 YSYEKL. The CDR3 coding sequence is TGCGCCAGCACGCGACAGGGGTCCCACAATGAGCAGTTCTTC. Its translation is CASTRQGSHNEQFF.

The chain combines TRBV15 with TRBJ2-7; 9 bases are a match to TRBD2. The CDR3 extends over 15 amino acids. Germline V lookup: CDR1 LNHNV, CDR2 YYDKDF (reference sequence). V lost 4 bases, J lost 0 bases, and 4 bases stayed unmatched. CDR3 sequence reads: CATSNTSGPSYEQYF. The CDR3 region has the DNA TGTGCCACCAGCAACACTAGCGGGCCCTCCTACGAGCAGTACTTC.

V is TRBV20-1 and J is TRBJ2-5, with 9 bases identical to TRBD2. Germline CDR1 DFQATT, CDR2 SNEGSKA (reference sequence). This CDR3 has 13 amino acids. The V and J ends lost 2 bases and 5 bases, in that order; junction bases with no gene match: 3. The CDR3 loop reads CSARNAGGETQYF. DNA for the CDR3: TGCAGTGCTAGAAACGCGGGAGGGGAGACCCAGTACTTC.

V and J are TRBV14 and TRBJ2-3; D may be TRBD2 (5 bases). Trimming removed 5 bases from V and 4 bases from J, with 19 bases in between. The germline V gene encodes CDR1 SGHDN and CDR2 FVKESK. This CDR3 comprises 16 residues. CDR3 in amino acids: CASSSGSFSVADTQYF. The DNA for the CDR3 is TGTGCCAGCAGCAGCGGATCATTTAGCGTCGCAGATACGCAGTATTTT.

This clonotype was detected only a few times. The chain carries TRBV29-1 and TRBJ2-7, with D perhaps matching TRBD1 (6 bases). Trimming pared 6 bases from V and 1 base from J, leaving 13 bases between. Germline lookup yields CDR1 SQVTM and CDR2 ANQGSEA. The CDR3 extends over 13 amino acids. CDR3 sequence reads: CSVGQSLSYEQYF. CDR3 nucleotides: TGCAGCGTCGGACAGTCATTATCCTACGAGCAGTACTTC.

This clonotype was recorded once. This chain joins TRBV20-1 and TRBJ2-7, with TRBD1 identical over 9 bases. Germline V CDR1 and CDR2: DFQATT, SNEGSKA (reference sequence). J was trimmed by 7 bases and V by 6 bases; bases with no gene match: 10. CDR3 length equals 13 residues. CDR3 nucleotides: TGCAGTGCCCTAGGGGACAGGGACAATGAGCAGTACTTC. Translated, it gives CSALGDRDNEQYF.

The chain joins TRBV12-3 or TRBV12-4 to TRBJ2-3; D is unresolved. CDR3 length: 11 residues. V was cut by 7 bases and J by 2 bases, with 4 bases left in between. This chain's CDR3 is CASTYTDTQYF. The CDR3 nucleotides read TGTGCCAGCACCTACACAGATACGCAGTATTTT.

The CDR3 nucleotides are TGTGCCAGCAGCTTGGCCGGGGGTAACAATCAGCCCCAGCATTTT. This codes for CASSLAGGNNQPQHF. V usage is TRBV5-6 and J usage is TRBJ1-5; D might be TRBD1 (5 bases). Trimming took 0 bases from V and 3 from J, leaving 10 bases between them. The germline V gene has CDR1 SGHDT and CDR2 YYEEEE. The CDR3 contains 15 residues.

This clonotype showed up just a few times. The V call is TRBV7-3, the J call TRBJ2-3, with D unclear. The CDR3 contains 16 residues. CDR1 is SGHTA, CDR2 FQGTGA, per germline. V lost 5 bases, J lost 4 bases, and 19 bases lay in between. CDR3 loop: CASSPKRQFSADTQYF. In DNA, the CDR3 is TGTGCCAGCAGCCCAAAAAGACAATTTTCGGCAGATACGCAGTATTTT.

V usage is TRBV12-3 or TRBV12-4 and J usage is TRBJ2-1, with 10 bases that match TRBD2. CDR3 length equals 18 residues. Trimming at V came to 8 bases and at J to 4 bases, leaving 17 bases not matched to a gene. CDR3 coding DNA: TGTGCCAGCTTTTCCCCTTCCTCTAGCGGGAGAAATTACAATGAGCAGTTCTTC. It specifies CASFSPSSSGRNYNEQFF.

The rearrangement uses TRBV11-1 and TRBJ2-3; 11 bases are shared with TRBD1. CDR3 length: 17 residues. After removal of 5 bases from V and 4 bases from J, the junction contained 11 bases not matched to a gene. Germline assignment: CDR1 SGHAT and CDR2 FQDESV (reference sequence). The CDR3 is CASSPGTGGTFPDTQYF. CDR3 DNA sequence: TGTGCCAGCAGCCCAGGGACAGGGGGAACTTTCCCAGATACGCAGTATTTT.

The chain joins TRBV5-1 to TRBJ2-1; D is perhaps TRBD2 (5 bases). The J call may be in error: the DNA end matches TRBJ2-7 better. CDR1 is SGHRS and CDR2 is YFSETQ in the germline V gene. This CDR3 has 14 amino acids. The CDR3 spells CASSLERGLGEQYF. DNA of the CDR3: TGCGCCAGCAGCTTGGAGAGAGGGTTAGGGGAGCAGTACTTC.

This clonotype was picked up a small number of times. Its ends do not fully match the called genes, so a read error is possible. The V call is TRBV12-3 or TRBV12-4, the J call TRBJ2-1, with D maybe TRBD2 (5 bases). The CDR3 loop spans 15 amino acids. This chain's CDR3 is CASRLALSSYNEQFF. CDR3 sequence (DNA): TGTGCCAGCAGATTAGCGCTGAGCTCCTACAATGAGCAGTTCTTC.

The chain is built from TRBV29-1 and TRBJ1-1; TRBD1 matches 9 bases. In germline, CDR1 is SQVTM, CDR2 ANQGSEA. The CDR3 totals 16 residues. Unmatched junction bases numbered 15, after V lost 6 bases and J lost 4 bases. CDR3 DNA: TGCAGCGTCATCTGGACAGGGGAGTCAGGTTTCACTGAAGCTTTCTTT. This translates into CSVIWTGESGFTEAFF.